This T cell receptor (beta chain) was identified during a study of blood T cell repertoires in COVID-19. Overall study context: T cells, B-cell-depleted T cells, or PBMCs provided the cDNA or gDNA that served as material.

Libraries were prepared by immunoSEQ multiplex PCR; TCRdb keeps only in-frame clonotypes and omits some of them. Of under 100,000 clones in the sample, 60% to 80% are singletons; the top ten hold just over 35%. CDR3 length: 14 amino acids. Germline-derived CDR1 and CDR2 are LNHDA and SQIVND (reference sequence). Unmatched junction bases numbered 12, after V lost 6 bases and J lost 7 bases. The chain couples TRBV19 to TRBJ2-7, with 7 bases matching TRBD1. Input material: peripheral blood. The clonotype was recovered from a man aged 55 to 69 with COVID-19, enrolled during active disease. The CDR3 DNA is TGTGCCAGTAGGAACAGGGGAACTGGGTCTGAGCAGTACTTC. The encoded protein is CASRNRGTGSEQYF.